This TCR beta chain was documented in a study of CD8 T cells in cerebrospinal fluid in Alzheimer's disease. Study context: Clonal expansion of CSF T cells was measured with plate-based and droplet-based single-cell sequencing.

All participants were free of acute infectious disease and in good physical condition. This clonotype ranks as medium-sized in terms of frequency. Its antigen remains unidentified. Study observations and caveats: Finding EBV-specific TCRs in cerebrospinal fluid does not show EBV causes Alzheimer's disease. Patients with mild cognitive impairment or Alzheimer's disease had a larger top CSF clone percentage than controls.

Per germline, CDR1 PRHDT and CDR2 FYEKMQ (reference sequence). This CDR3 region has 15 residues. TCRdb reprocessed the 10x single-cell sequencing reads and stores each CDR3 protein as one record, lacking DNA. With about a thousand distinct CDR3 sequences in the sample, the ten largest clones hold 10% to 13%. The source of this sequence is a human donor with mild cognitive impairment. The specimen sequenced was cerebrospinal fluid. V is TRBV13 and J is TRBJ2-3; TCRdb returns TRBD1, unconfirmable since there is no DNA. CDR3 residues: CASSRTGGGVATQYF.